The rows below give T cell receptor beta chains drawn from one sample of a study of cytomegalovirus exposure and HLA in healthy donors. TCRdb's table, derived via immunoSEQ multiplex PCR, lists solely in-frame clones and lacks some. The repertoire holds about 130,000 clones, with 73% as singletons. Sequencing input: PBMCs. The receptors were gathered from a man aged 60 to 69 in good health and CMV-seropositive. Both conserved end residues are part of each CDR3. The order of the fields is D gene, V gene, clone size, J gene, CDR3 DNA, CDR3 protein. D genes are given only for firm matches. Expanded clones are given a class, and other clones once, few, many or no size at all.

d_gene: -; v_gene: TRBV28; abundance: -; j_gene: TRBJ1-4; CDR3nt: TGTGCCAGCAGTCCGCACTCAGGGTACGAAAAACTGTTTTTT; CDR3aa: CASSPHSGYEKLFF
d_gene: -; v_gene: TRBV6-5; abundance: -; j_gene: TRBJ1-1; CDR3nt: TGTGCCAGTGCGGTGGGGCGAAACTCTGAAGCTTTCTTT; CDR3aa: CASAVGRNSEAFF
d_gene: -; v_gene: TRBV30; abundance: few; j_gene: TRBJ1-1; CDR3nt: TGTGCCTGGACGGGACAAGTTTCTACTGAAGCTTTCTTT; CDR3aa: CAWTGQVSTEAFF
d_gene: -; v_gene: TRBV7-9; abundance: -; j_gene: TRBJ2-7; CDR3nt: TGTGCCAGCAGCTTAGGAGCAGGGCCATACGAGCAGTACTTC; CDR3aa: CASSLGAGPYEQYF
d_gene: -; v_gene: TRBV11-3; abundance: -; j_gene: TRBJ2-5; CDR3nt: TGTGCCAGCAGCTTAGGTCCAGGGGAGACCCAGTACTTC; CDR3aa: CASSLGPGETQYF
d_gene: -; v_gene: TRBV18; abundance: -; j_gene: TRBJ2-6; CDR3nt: TGTGCCAGCTCACCACCGGGAGTTGGGGCCAACGTCCTGACTTTC; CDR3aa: CASSPPGVGANVLTF
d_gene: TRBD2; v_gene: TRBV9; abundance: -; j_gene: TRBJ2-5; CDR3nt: TGTGCCAGCAGCGTAGGTAGCGGGGGAGGGACCCAGTACTTC; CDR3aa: CASSVGSGGGTQYF
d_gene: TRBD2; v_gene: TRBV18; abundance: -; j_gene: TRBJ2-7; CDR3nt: TGTGCCAGCTCAAGCGGGGGTCCCTACGAGCAGTACTTC; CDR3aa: CASSSGGPYEQYF
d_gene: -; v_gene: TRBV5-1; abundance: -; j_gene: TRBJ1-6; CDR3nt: TGCGCCGGCGAGAGAGCGCCGACTCCCCGCTCCTATAATTCACCCCTCCACTTT; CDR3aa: CAGERAPTPRSYNSPLHF
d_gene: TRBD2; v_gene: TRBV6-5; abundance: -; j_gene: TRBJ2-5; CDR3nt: TGTGCCAGCAGGAGCGGGGGGGCCGGGGAGACCCAGTACTTC; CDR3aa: CASRSGGAGETQYF
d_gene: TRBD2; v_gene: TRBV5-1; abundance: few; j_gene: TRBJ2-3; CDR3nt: TGCGCCAGCAGCTTAACTAGCGGGGGGGCAACAGATACGCAGTATTTT; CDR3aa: CASSLTSGGATDTQYF
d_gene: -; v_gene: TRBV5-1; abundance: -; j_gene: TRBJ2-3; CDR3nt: TGCGCCAGCAGCACCCAGGAAGGCACAGATACGCAGTATTTT; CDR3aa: CASSTQEGTDTQYF
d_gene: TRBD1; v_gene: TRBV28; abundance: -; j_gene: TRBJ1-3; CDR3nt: TGTGCCAGCAGTTCAACAGGGGGCCAGAACACCATATATTTT; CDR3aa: CASSSTGGQNTIYF
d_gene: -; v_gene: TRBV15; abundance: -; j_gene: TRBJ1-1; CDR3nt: TGTGCCACCAGCAGAGATCGCAGTCTCCAAAGTGATTTCTTT; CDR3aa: CATSRDRSLQSDFF
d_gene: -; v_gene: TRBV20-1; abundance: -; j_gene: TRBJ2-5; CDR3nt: TGCAGTGTTACGCTGAGTGAGACCCAGTACTTC; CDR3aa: CSVTLSETQYF
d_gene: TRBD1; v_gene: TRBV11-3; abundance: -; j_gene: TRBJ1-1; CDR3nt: TGTGCCAGCAGCGCGGACAGGGTCTCTGAAGCTTTCTTT; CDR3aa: CASSADRVSEAFF
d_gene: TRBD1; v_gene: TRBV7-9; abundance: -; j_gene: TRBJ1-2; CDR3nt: TGTGCCAGCAGCTCCCTTGCCCCGGACAGGGTCTATGGCTACACCTTC; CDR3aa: CASSSLAPDRVYGYTF
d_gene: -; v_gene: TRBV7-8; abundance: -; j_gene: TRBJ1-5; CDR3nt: TGTGCCAGCAGCTTAGTAGGGGTCAATCAGCCCCAGCATTTT; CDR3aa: CASSLVGVNQPQHF
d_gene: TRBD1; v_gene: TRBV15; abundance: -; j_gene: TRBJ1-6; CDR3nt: TGTGCCACCAGCAGAGCGTATAACAGGGGGACTAATTCACCCCTCCACTTT; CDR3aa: CATSRAYNRGTNSPLHF
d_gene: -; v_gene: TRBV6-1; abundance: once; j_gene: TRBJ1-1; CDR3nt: TGTGCCAGTAGTGAAGCGAGGTTGAACACTGAAGCTTTCTTT; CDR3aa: CASSEARLNTEAFF
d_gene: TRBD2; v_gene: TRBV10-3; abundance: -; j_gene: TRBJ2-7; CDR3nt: TGTGCCATCAGTGATAGCGGGGACCCCCGGAGTGAGCAGTACTTC; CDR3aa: CAISDSGDPRSEQYF
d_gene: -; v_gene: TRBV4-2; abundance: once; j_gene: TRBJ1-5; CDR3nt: TGTGCCAGCAGCCAAGTGTCCTATAGCAATCAGCCCCAGCATTTT; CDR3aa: CASSQVSYSNQPQHF
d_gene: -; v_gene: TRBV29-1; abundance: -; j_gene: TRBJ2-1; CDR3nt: TGCAGCGTTGAGGCGGCGGCTGCGAGCTCCTACAATGAGCAGTTCTTC; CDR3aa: CSVEAAAASSYNEQFF
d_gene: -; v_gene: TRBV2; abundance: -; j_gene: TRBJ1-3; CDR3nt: TGTGCCAGCTGCGGGGCAGGGAATCCCTCTGGAAACACCATATATTTT; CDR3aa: CASCGAGNPSGNTIYF
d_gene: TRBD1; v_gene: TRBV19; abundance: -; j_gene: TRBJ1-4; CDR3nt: TGTGCCAGTAGTATCATACAGGGGAGAGGTGAAAAACTGTTTTTT; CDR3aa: CASSIIQGRGEKLFF
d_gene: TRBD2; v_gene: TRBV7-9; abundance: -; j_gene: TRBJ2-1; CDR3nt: TGTTCCAGCAGCCCGGGGACTAGCGGGGGGGCCAAGCAGTTCTTC; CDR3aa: CSSSPGTSGGAKQFF
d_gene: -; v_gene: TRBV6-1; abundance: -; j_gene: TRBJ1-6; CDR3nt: TGTGCCAGCAGTCGGACTCTTAGGAAGGACTCACCCCTCCACTTT; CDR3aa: CASSRTLRKDSPLHF
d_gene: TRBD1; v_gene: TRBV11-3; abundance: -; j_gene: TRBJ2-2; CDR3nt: TGTGCCAGCAGCTTATCCGGGTGGACAGGACAGGTGAACACCGGGGAGCTGTTTTTT; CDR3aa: CASSLSGWTGQVNTGELFF
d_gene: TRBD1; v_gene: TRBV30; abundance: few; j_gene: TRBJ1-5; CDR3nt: TGTGCCTGGGACAAGGACAGGGGGCAAGGCAATCAGCCCCAGCATTTT; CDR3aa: CAWDKDRGQGNQPQHF
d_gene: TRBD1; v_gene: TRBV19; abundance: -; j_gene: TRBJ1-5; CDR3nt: TGTGCCAGTAGCAGGGACAGGGAGGTTGGGCAGCCCCAGCATTTT; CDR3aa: CASSRDREVGQPQHF
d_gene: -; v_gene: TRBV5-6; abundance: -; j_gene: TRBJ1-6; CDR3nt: TGTGCCAGCAGCTTGGTAGAGAGCTCCTATAATTCACCCCTCCACTTT; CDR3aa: CASSLVESSYNSPLHF
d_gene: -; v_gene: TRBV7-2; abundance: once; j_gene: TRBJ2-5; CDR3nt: TGTGCCAGCAGCTTAGTTCAGGCCTCGGAGACCCAGTACTTC; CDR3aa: CASSLVQASETQYF
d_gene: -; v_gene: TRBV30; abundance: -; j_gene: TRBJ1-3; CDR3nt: TGTGCCTGGAGTGACGGGGACACGGACTCTGGAAACACCATATATTTT; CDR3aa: CAWSDGDTDSGNTIYF
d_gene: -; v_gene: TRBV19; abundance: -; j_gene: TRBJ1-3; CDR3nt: TGTGCCAGTAGCCCCCGGGGGGGGCGAAACACCATATATTTT; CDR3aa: CASSPRGGRNTIYF
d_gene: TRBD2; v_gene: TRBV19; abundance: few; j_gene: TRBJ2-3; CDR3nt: TGTGCCAGTAGCATCTCGGGGAGCGGGGAGACTGCAGATACGCAGTATTTT; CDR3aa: CASSISGSGETADTQYF
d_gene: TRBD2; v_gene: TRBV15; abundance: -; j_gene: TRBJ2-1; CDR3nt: TGTGCCACCAGCGCACGACTAGCGGGGGTGGATGAGCAGTTCTTC; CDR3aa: CATSARLAGVDEQFF
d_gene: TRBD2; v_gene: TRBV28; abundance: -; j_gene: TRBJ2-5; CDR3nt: TGTGCCAGCAGTTTAGGGCGGGGGGGCGAAGAGACCCAGTACTTC; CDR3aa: CASSLGRGGEETQYF
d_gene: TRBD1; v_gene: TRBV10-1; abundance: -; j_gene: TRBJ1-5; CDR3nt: TGCGCCAGCAGTGAGGTGGACAGGAGTAGCAATCAGCCCCAGCATTTT; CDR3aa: CASSEVDRSSNQPQHF
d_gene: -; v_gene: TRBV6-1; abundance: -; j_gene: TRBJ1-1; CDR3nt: TGTGCCAGCGCCCAAGAGGTGCTCATGAACACTGAAGCTTTCTTT; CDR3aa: CASAQEVLMNTEAFF
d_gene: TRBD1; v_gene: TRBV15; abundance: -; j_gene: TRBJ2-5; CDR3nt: TGTGCCACCACAACAGGGGTCCAAGAGACCCAGTACTTC; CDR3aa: CATTTGVQETQYF
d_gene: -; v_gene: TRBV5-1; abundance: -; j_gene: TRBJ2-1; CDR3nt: TGCGCCAGCAGCTTGGCTAACTCCTACAATGAGCAGTTCTTC; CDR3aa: CASSLANSYNEQFF
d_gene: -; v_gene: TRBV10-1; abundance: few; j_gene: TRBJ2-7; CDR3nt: TGCGCCTGCGAACCTGGACAGCCCCTTTACGAGCAGTACTTC; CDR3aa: CACEPGQPLYEQYF
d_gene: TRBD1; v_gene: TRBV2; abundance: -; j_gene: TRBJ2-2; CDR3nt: TGTGCCAGCAGTGATCGGGACAGACCCGGGGAGCTGTTTTTT; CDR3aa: CASSDRDRPGELFF
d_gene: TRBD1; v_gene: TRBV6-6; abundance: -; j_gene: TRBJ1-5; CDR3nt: TGTGCCAGCAAACCAGGGACAGACAATCAGCCCCAGCATTTT; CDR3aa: CASKPGTDNQPQHF
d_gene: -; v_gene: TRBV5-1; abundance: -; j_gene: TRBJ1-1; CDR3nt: TGCGCCAGCAGCCTTGACAGGTTTACTGAAGCTTTCTTT; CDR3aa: CASSLDRFTEAFF
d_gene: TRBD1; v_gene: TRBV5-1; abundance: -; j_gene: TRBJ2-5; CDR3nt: TGCGCCAGCAGTCCCTCCGGACGGGACAGGAGGTTTGAGACCCAGTACTTC; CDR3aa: CASSPSGRDRRFETQYF
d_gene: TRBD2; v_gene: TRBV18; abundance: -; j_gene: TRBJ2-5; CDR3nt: TGTGCCAGCTCACCGGGACTAGCGGGCTATGAGACCCAGTACTTC; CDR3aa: CASSPGLAGYETQYF
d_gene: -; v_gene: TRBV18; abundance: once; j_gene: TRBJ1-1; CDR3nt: TGTGCCAGCTCACCTACAGGTAACACTGAAGCTTTCTTT; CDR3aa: CASSPTGNTEAFF
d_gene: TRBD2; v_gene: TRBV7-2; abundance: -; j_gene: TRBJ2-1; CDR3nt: TGTGCCAGCAGCTTAGGACTAGCGGGGATCTCCAGGGAGCAGTTCTTC; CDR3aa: CASSLGLAGISREQFF
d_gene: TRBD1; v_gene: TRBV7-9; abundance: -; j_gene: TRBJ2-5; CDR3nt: TGTGCCAGCGGGGCACGACAGGGGGCCGGGGAGACCCAGTACTTC; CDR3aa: CASGARQGAGETQYF
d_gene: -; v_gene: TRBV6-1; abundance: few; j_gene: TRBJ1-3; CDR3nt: TGTGCCAGCAGTGATCAGGGCGGTTACGGAAACACCATATATTTT; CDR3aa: CASSDQGGYGNTIYF
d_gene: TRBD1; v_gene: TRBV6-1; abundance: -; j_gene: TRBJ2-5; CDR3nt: TGTGCCAGCAGTGAAGAGGGGACAGTGTTTGTGGAGACCCAGTACTTC; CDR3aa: CASSEEGTVFVETQYF
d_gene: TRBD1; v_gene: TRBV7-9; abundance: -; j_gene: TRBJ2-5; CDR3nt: TGTGCCAGCAGCTTAGGGGACAGGGTGGGAGAGACCCAGTACTTC; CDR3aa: CASSLGDRVGETQYF
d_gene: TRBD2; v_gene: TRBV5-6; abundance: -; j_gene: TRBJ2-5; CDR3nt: TGTGCCAGCAGCTTGGTAGCGGGGGCTCAAGAGACCCAGTACTTC; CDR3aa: CASSLVAGAQETQYF
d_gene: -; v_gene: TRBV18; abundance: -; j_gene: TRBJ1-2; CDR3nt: TGTGCCAGCTCAGCTTGGGAGCTAAATGGCTACACCTTC; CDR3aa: CASSAWELNGYTF